These T cell receptor beta chains were read from a single sample in a study of early T cells in non-severe SARS-CoV-2 infection. TCRdb processed the 5' RACE reads anew with MiXCR; each CDR3 protein has one entry. Of tens of thousands of distinct CDR3 sequences listed, approximately 6% are singletons. This specimen consisted of whole blood, obtained at baseline. All receptors come from an adult who was a healthcare worker with PCR-confirmed SARS-CoV-2 infection or an uninfected control (not recorded which). The CDR3 runs from the conserved cysteine through the conserved F or W. The D gene is left open where the match is weak. Only part of the rows carry a size: once, few, many, or a class if the clone is expanded.

TRBJ1-1	TRBV11-2	TRBD1	many	TGTGCCAGCAGTGCCGGAGGGGGCTTGGGGGTCATGAACACTGAAGCTTTCTTT	CASSAGGGLGVMNTEAFF
TRBJ1-2	TRBV29-1	-	many	TGCAGCGCTAGGGTGGGAGGGGATGGCTACACCTTC	CSARVGGDGYTF
TRBJ2-3	TRBV6-5	-	medium-sized	TGTGCCAGCAGTTTCACTGCGGGGAATACAGATACGCAGTATTTT	CASSFTAGNTDTQYF
TRBJ2-7	TRBV20-1	TRBD1	many	TGCAGTGCTCCGAGGGGGGACAGGGCCTACGAGCAGTACTTC	CSAPRGDRAYEQYF
TRBJ2-3	TRBV7-2	-	few	TGTGCCAGCAGGGCCCCCGGGTCGGGGGATACGCAGTATTTT	CASRAPGSGDTQYF
TRBJ2-5	TRBV12-3/TRBV12-4	-	many	TGTGCCAGCAGCTGGGGGCAGGGGGGGACCCAGTACTTC	CASSWGQGGTQYF
TRBJ1-5	TRBV5-5	TRBD1	many	TGTGCCAGCAGCTTGATACGGACAGGGGCTCTCAATCAGCCCCAGCATTTT	CASSLIRTGALNQPQHF
TRBJ1-6	TRBV4-2	TRBD1	few	TGTGCCAGCAGCCAAGGTGCGGGACAGTATAATTCGCCCCTCCACTTT	CASSQGAGQYNSPLHF
TRBJ1-1	TRBV30	-	many	TGTGCCTGGAGTCCCCCAGGGTTAGGGAACACTGAAGCTTTCTTT	CAWSPPGLGNTEAFF
TRBJ2-5	TRBV3-1	-	-	TGTGCCAGCAGCCAAGATGAAGCCAGGGCGTTGGAGACCCAGTACTTC	CASSQDEARALETQYF
TRBJ1-4	TRBV20-1	TRBD1	many	TGCAGTGCTAGAGATGCAGGGGGCCCCACTAATGAAAAACTGTTTTTT	CSARDAGGPTNEKLFF
TRBJ1-1	TRBV29-1	-	many	TGCAGCGTTGAACGAAGGGCAAACACTGAAGCTTTCTTT	CSVERRANTEAFF
TRBJ2-7	TRBV11-2	-	many	TGTGCCAGCAGCGCGACAGTCTCCTACGAGCAGTACTTC	CASSATVSYEQYF
TRBJ2-7	TRBV10-3	-	large	TGTGCCATCAGTGACCCACGGGAGTCCTACGAGCAGTACTTC	CAISDPRESYEQYF
TRBJ2-4	TRBV28	-	few	TGTGCCAGCAGTTTAAGGCAAGGGGGAAACATTCAGTACTTC	CASSLRQGGNIQYF
TRBJ1-2	TRBV5-4	TRBD1	many	TGTGCCAGCAGCTATCGGACAGGGGGCGCGACCGGCTACACCTTC	CASSYRTGGATGYTF
TRBJ1-1	TRBV4-1	-	many	TGCGCCAGCAGCCAACAGGGACTTGGGGACACTGAAGTTTTCTTT	CASSQQGLGDTEVFF
TRBJ2-7	TRBV5-1	-	-	TGCGCCAGCAGCTTGGGGCGGAGCTACGAGCAGTACTTC	CASSLGRSYEQYF
TRBJ2-3	TRBV6-1	-	many	TGTGCCAGCAGTGAAGTTTGGGGTCGGGGCACAGGCACAGATACGCAGTATTTT	CASSEVWGRGTGTDTQYF
TRBJ1-1	TRBV12-3/TRBV12-4	-	many	TGTGCCAGCAAAGATGGACAACCGAACACTGAAGCTTTCTTT	CASKDGQPNTEAFF
TRBJ1-3	TRBV12-3/TRBV12-4	-	many	TGTGCCAGCAGCCTCAGAAACACCATATATTTT	CASSLRNTIYF
TRBJ2-1	TRBV10-3	-	many	TGTGCCATCAGTGACATGGACAGTCCGCAGTTCTTC	CAISDMDSPQFF
TRBJ2-7	TRBV2	TRBD2	many	TGTGCCAGCAGTGAGCTAGCGGGACCCAACGAGCAGTACTTC	CASSELAGPNEQYF
TRBJ2-7	TRBV10-2	-	many	TGCGCCAGCAAACGAGGGGAAGGAAGCGAGCAGTACTTC	CASKRGEGSEQYF
TRBJ2-3	TRBV5-1	TRBD2	many	TGCGCCAGCAGCTCGGGACTAGGACTCCCAGATACGCAGTATTTT	CASSSGLGLPDTQYF
TRBJ2-5	TRBV6-5	-	few	TGTGCCAGCAGACTCAGGGAGCAAGAGACCCAGTACTTC	CASRLREQETQYF
TRBJ2-3	TRBV7-3	TRBD1	many	TGTGCCAGCAGCTATTGGGGACAGGGCACAGATACGCAGTATTTT	CASSYWGQGTDTQYF
TRBJ2-5	TRBV6-2/TRBV6-3	-	-	TGTGCCACAAAGGGCCTCCAAGAGACCCAGTACTTC	CATKGLQETQYF
TRBJ2-1	TRBV5-1	-	many	TGCGCCAGCAGCGGGGGACTGTCTAGCTCCTACAATGAGCAGTTCTTC	CASSGGLSSSYNEQFF
TRBJ2-1	TRBV7-9	-	few	TGTGCCAGCAGCGAATCCAGGGGCAATGAGCAGTTCTTC	CASSESRGNEQFF
TRBJ2-7	TRBV7-2	-	many	TGTGCCAGCAGCCGATCAGGGGGGCCCTACGAGCAGTACTTC	CASSRSGGPYEQYF
TRBJ1-5	TRBV11-2	-	many	TGTGCCAGCAGCTTAGGCGCCGATCAGCCCCAGCATTTT	CASSLGADQPQHF
TRBJ2-5	TRBV7-9	-	-	TGTGCCAGCAGCTTAGGTACCATCGAAAGGGAGACCCAGTACTTC	CASSLGTIERETQYF
TRBJ2-1	TRBV11-2	TRBD2	many	TGTGCCACATCGAGTTTAGCGGGAGGCAATGAGCAGTTCTTC	CATSSLAGGNEQFF
TRBJ2-5	TRBV6-1	-	many	TGTGCCAGCAGAGCCCGGTACAGCTACCAAGAGACCCAGTACTTC	CASRARYSYQETQYF
TRBJ2-2	TRBV28	-	few	TGTGCCAGCAGTGCAGACACCCCAGTTCCGTTTTTT	CASSADTPVPFF
TRBJ2-7	TRBV5-1	TRBD2	few	TGCGCCAGCAGCTTGGGACTAGCGGGGACCTACGAGCAGTACTTC	CASSLGLAGTYEQYF
TRBJ2-7	TRBV27	TRBD2	few	TGTGCCTCCTCCGGGACTAGCGTCTCCTACGAGCAGTACTTC	CASSGTSVSYEQYF
TRBJ2-3	TRBV20-1	-	many	TGCAGTGCTCGATCGCCTGGGGGACCCAGAAAGGCGGATACGCAGTATTTT	CSARSPGGPRKADTQYF